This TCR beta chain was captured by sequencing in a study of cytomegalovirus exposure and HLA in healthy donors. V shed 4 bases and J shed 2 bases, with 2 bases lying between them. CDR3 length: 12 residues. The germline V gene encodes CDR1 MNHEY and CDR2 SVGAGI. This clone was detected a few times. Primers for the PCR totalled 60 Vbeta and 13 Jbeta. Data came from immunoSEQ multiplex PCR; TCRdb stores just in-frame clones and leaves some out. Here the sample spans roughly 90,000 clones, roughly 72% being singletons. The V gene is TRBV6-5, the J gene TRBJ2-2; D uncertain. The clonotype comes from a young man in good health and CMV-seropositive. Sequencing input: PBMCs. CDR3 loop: CASSSNTGELFF. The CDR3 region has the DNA TGTGCCAGCAGTTCTAACACCGGGGAGCTGTTTTTT.